This passage covers 9 T cell receptor beta chains from one sample sequenced in a study of blood T cells in healthy people across ages. A second PCR, run for about 7 to 11 cycles, used a sample-barcoded 5' primer plus a J-beta primer mix. Each CDR3 protein is one row after TCRdb ran MiXCR on the 5' RACE reads. Here the sample spans roughly 900,000 distinct CDR3 sequences, roughly 52% being singletons. Sequencing input: blood. The receptors shown here come from a man between 25 and 39 years old in good health.

The chain joins TRBV12-3 or TRBV12-4 to TRBJ2-3; possibly TRBD2 for D (7 bases). V shed 1 base and J shed 5 bases, with 13 bases lying between them. The CDR3 length is 15 residues. In nucleotides, the CDR3 is TGTGCCAGCAGTTTAGAGGGGGGGTTCGGAGATACGCAGTATTTT. It is translated as CASSLEGGFGDTQYF.

The rearrangement uses TRBV20-1 and TRBJ2-5, with 7 bases matching TRBD1. Near its end, the DNA agrees better with TRBJ2-7, so the J call may be wrong. Germline V gene sequence: CDR1 DFQATT, CDR2 SNEGSKA (reference sequence). The CDR3 loop spans 13 amino acids. CDR3 sequence (DNA): TGCAGTGCTCACGACAGGGAGCCGTACGAGCAGTACTTC. Its protein is CSAHDREPYEQYF.

This clonotype was detected only a few times. The chain is built from TRBV6-5 and TRBJ2-1; 8 bases agree with TRBD1. V lost 7 bases to trimming and J lost 2 bases; unmatched junction nucleotides: 4. The germline V gene has CDR1 MNHEY and CDR2 SVGAGI. The CDR3 is 14 residues long. The CDR3 is CASTDRGTYNEQFF. CDR3 nucleotides: TGTGCCAGCACCGACAGGGGAACCTACAATGAGCAGTTCTTC.

This sequence joins TRBV2 and TRBJ1-1; 7 bases agree with TRBD1. The CDR3 contains 12 residues. J lost 5 bases, V lost 11 bases, and 8 bases had no gene match. Germline V CDR1 and CDR2: SNHLY, FYNNEI. The CDR3 DNA follows: TGTGCCGGACAGGAGGGATCGACTGAAGCTTTCTTT. Translating it yields CAGQEGSTEAFF.

In this sample, this clonotype turned up a few times. The rearrangement uses TRBV6-2 or TRBV6-3 and TRBJ2-7; possible D gene TRBD2, 5 bases. Germline assignment: CDR1 MNHEY and CDR2 SVGEGT. The V end lost 7 bases, the J end lost 2 bases, and 15 bases lay between the germline ends. This CDR3 spans 14 amino acids. This CDR3 reads CASNPRGFTYEQYF. The CDR3 region has the DNA TGTGCCAGCAACCCTCGGGGATTTACCTACGAGCAGTACTTC.

V gene TRBV6-5 combines with J gene TRBJ2-1, with 10 nucleotides matching TRBD2. V lost 2 bases, J lost 8 bases, and 12 bases stayed unmatched. The length of the CDR3 is 17 residues. Germline CDR1 MNHEY, CDR2 SVGAGI. This CDR3 is CASSYAPVAGGIDEQFF. CDR3 nucleotides: TGTGCCAGCAGTTACGCTCCCGTAGCGGGGGGTATAGATGAGCAGTTCTTC.

The chain carries TRBV29-1 and TRBJ1-2; D uncertain. The CDR3 spans 13 residues. Germline loops: CDR1 SQVTM, CDR2 ANQGSEA. V was cut by 0 bases and J by 5 bases, with 10 bases left in between. The CDR3 DNA reads TGCAGCGTTGAAGATCAGGTTTCGTATGGCTACACCTTC. Translated: CSVEDQVSYGYTF.

This chain connects TRBV14 to TRBJ1-2; TRBD1 matches 7 bases. CDR3 length: 13 residues. The J segment lost 4 bases and the V segment lost 2 bases, leaving 1 base of the junction unmatched. Germline CDR1 SGHDN, CDR2 FVKESK. DNA of the CDR3: TGTGCCAGCAGCCAACAGGGGGTCTATGGCTACACCTTC. This gives the protein CASSQQGVYGYTF.

This clonotype was counted between two and nine times. This sequence joins TRBV14 and TRBJ2-7, with 9 nucleotides matching TRBD1. From germline, CDR1 is SGHDN and CDR2 FVKESK. The CDR3 length is 15 residues. V shed 2 bases, J shed 1 base, and the junction held 3 bases outside the gene matches. The CDR3 sequence: CASSQTGGLSYEQYF. CDR3 nucleotide sequence: TGTGCCAGCAGCCAAACAGGGGGCCTATCCTACGAGCAGTACTTC.